Below, 25 T cell receptor beta chains from the same sample are listed, as sequenced in a study of Ad26.COV2.S vaccination and SARS-CoV-2 variants. Measured with immunoSEQ multiplex PCR; TCRdb has only the in-frame clones, and not every one. The sample lists under 600,000 clones, 89% seen once, with about 1.5% in the top ten. Treatment in this sample: 15 to 20 received Ad26.COV2.S at low or high dose, single or two shots; roughly five received placebo; per-sample allocation not given. Following the first vaccine or placebo injection, samples were taken on day 63. This specimen was peripheral blood, taken in a trial of Ad26.COV2.S vaccine versus placebo. The source of these receptors is a person between 18 and 65 years old who received the Ad26.COV2.S COVID-19 vaccine or a placebo.

This rearrangement joins TRBV18 to TRBJ2-5; 9 bases line up with TRBD1. The CDR3 is made up of 14 amino acids. Germline loops: CDR1 KGHSH, CDR2 LQKENI. The V segment lost 2 bases and the J segment 3 bases; nucleotides outside the gene matches: 1. This chain's CDR3 is CASSPGTGKETQYF. In DNA form, the CDR3 reads TGTGCCAGCTCACCAGGGACAGGGAAAGAGACCCAGTACTTC. The full variable domain, its missing parts supplied by reference TRBV18 and TRBJ2-5, is NAGVMQNPRHLVRRRGQEARLRCSPMKGHSHVYWYRQLPEEGLKFMVYLQKENIIDESGMPKERFSAEFPKEGPSILRIQQVVRGDSAAYFCASSPGTGKETQYFGPGTRLLVL.

The table lists this clone with a count of one. The V gene is TRBV28, the J gene TRBJ1-5; tentatively, D is TRBD1 (6 bases). The germline CDR1 and CDR2 sequences are MDHEN and SYDVKM. V was shortened by 7 bases and J by 6 bases, with 16 bases between the two germline ends. This CDR3 comprises 14 residues. The CDR3 sequence: CASIPRGKIQPQHF. CDR3 coding DNA: TGTGCCAGCATCCCGAGGGGGAAGATTCAGCCCCAGCATTTT.

The chain has TRBV6-5 and TRBJ1-1; D call uncertain. V lost 0 bases to trimming and J lost 0 bases, with 8 bases between them. The CDR3 consists of 15 residues. Germline values: CDR1 MNHEY, CDR2 SVGAGI. The CDR3 spells CASSYSGMVNTEAFF. The CDR3 bases are TGTGCCAGCAGTTACTCGGGGATGGTGAACACTGAAGCTTTCTTT.

The chain couples TRBV27 to TRBJ2-7, with TRBD1 identical over 9 bases. The CDR3 runs 14 residues. CDR1 MNHEY and CDR2 SMNVEV come from the germline V gene (reference sequence). J gave up 4 bases and V 5 bases, and 6 bases lay outside the gene matches. The CDR3, as DNA: TGTGCCAGCAGTCGACAGGGGGGAGGGTACGAGCAGTACTTC. It encodes CASSRQGGGYEQYF.

This chain joins TRBV19 and TRBJ1-2; possibly TRBD1 for D (5 bases). The V end lost 5 bases, the J end lost 1 base, and 14 bases lay between the germline ends. CDR3 length: 15 residues. Germline V CDR1 and CDR2: LNHDA, SQIVND (reference sequence). The CDR3 here is CASSLKGEINYGYTF. CDR3 in DNA: TGTGCCAGTAGTCTTAAAGGGGAAATTAACTATGGCTACACCTTC.

This chain uses TRBV6-6 with TRBJ1-4; D possibly corresponds to TRBD1 (6 bases). Trimming took off 2 bases at V and 6 bases at J, with 13 bases between the two ends. This CDR3 has 15 amino acids. Per the germline V gene, CDR1 is MNHNY and CDR2 is SVGAGI (reference sequence). DNA of the CDR3: TGTGCCAGCAGTTACCAGCCCCGGACAGATGAAAAACTGTTTTTT. It specifies CASSYQPRTDEKLFF.

This sequence joins TRBV7-9 and TRBJ1-2, with D perhaps matching TRBD1 (5 bases). The CDR3 spans 14 residues. Trimming shortened V by 5 bases and J by 4 bases, and 14 bases separated the two germline ends. Germline V gives CDR1 SEHNR, CDR2 FQNEAQ (reference sequence). The DNA of the CDR3 is TGTGCCAGCAGCCTAGACAGCGGTGCCTATGGCTACACCTTC. It translates to CASSLDSGAYGYTF.

This chain connects TRBV27 to TRBJ1-5; 9 bases fit TRBD1. The CDR3 has 15 residues. The J segment lost 3 bases and the V segment lost 5 bases, leaving 5 bases of the junction unmatched. Germline loops: CDR1 MNHEY, CDR2 SMNVEV (reference sequence). The CDR3 is CASSPRTGDNQPQHF. CDR3 DNA: TGTGCCAGCAGTCCCCGGACAGGGGACAATCAGCCCCAGCATTTT.

This clone has a single count. The V and J genes are TRBV5-1 and TRBJ2-5; D is undetermined. V lost 0 bases to trimming and J lost 1 base, with 16 bases between them. CDR1 and CDR2 (germline): SGHRS, YFSETQ. The length of the CDR3 is 17 residues. The CDR3 bases are TGCGCCAGCAGCTTGGGGGCTCTACAAGGCCCCCAAGAGACCCAGTACTTC. Encoded protein: CASSLGALQGPQETQYF.

The sample holds one count of this clone. The chain is built from TRBV4-3 and TRBJ2-2, with D tentatively TRBD2 (5 bases). Germline V gene lookup returns CDR1 LGHNA and CDR2 YSLEER. V was clipped by 2 bases and J by 7 bases, with 14 bases between them. The CDR3 runs 15 residues. DNA for the CDR3: TGCGCCAGCAGCCAATTGACGTCCCGGGGCGGGGAGCTGTTTTTT. As protein: CASSQLTSRGGELFF.

The chain is built from TRBV30 and TRBJ1-1; TRBD1 aligns across 9 bases. Germline V gene sequence: CDR1 GTSNPN, CDR2 SVGIG (reference sequence). This CDR3 contains 13 residues. V lost 3 bases and J lost 7; bases outside the gene matches: 6. CDR3 DNA: TGTGCCTGGAGGGTAACAGGGGGCTTTGAAGCTTTCTTT. Protein product: CAWRVTGGFEAFF. Based on the CDR3 plus reference TRBV30 and TRBJ1-1, the full variable domain is SQTIHQWPATLVQPVGSPLSLECTVEGTSNPNLYWYRQAAGRGLQLLFYSVGIGQISSEVPQNLSASRPQDRQFILSSKKLLLSDSGFYLCAWRVTGGFEAFFGQGTRLTVV.

The chain has TRBV6-5 and TRBJ2-3; TRBD1 matches 7 bases. Germline V gives CDR1 MNHEY, CDR2 SVGAGI. V was clipped by 6 bases and J by 1 base; unmatched bases: 4. This CDR3 is 14 amino acids long. CDR3 sequence: CASRNRGGTDTQYF. The CDR3 DNA is TGTGCCAGCAGAAACAGGGGCGGCACAGATACGCAGTATTTT.

This chain joins TRBV27 and TRBJ1-1; D perhaps matches TRBD1 (6 bases). There are 15 residues in the CDR3. Trimming pared 6 bases from V and 1 base from J, leaving 15 bases between. CDR1 and CDR2 from the germline V gene are MNHEY and SMNVEV (reference sequence). The CDR3 is CASSEHRETNTEAFF. The CDR3 DNA sequence: TGTGCCAGCAGCGAACACAGGGAGACGAACACTGAAGCTTTCTTT.

V and J are TRBV25-1 and TRBJ1-2; D is ambiguous. The germline CDR1 and CDR2 sequences are MGHDK and SYGVNS. Trimming took off 0 bases at V and 8 bases at J, with 13 bases between the two ends. The CDR3 consists of 14 residues. The DNA of the CDR3 is TGTGCCAGCAGTGAATATGATAAGTTTACGGGCTACACCTTC. Residues: CASSEYDKFTGYTF.

The count of this clone is one. The V call is TRBV9, the J call TRBJ1-6; 9 positions agree with TRBD1. The CDR3 is made up of 15 amino acids. Per the germline V gene, CDR1 is SGDLS and CDR2 is YYNGEE. The V gene end was trimmed by 0 bases and the J gene end by 10 bases; junction bases not matched to a gene: 5. The CDR3 sequence is CASSVGTGGSSPLHF. Written as DNA, the CDR3 is TGTGCCAGCAGCGTAGGAACAGGGGGCTCATCACCCCTCCACTTT. Full variable domain (rest looked up from reference TRBV9 and TRBJ1-6): DSGVTQTPKHLITATGQRVTLRCSPRSGDLSVYWYQQSLDQGLQFLIQYYNGEERAKGNILERFSAQQFPDLHSELNLSSLELGDSALYFCASSVGTGGSSPLHFGNGTRLTVT.

The genes are TRBV7-2 and TRBJ2-2; the D gene is possibly TRBD2 (5 bases). The CDR3 is 15 residues long. Trimming removed 2 bases from V and 6 bases from J, with 13 bases in between. Germline assignment: CDR1 SGHTA and CDR2 FQGNSA. The CDR3 protein is CASSLYAGLAGELFF. The DNA for the CDR3 is TGTGCCAGCAGCTTATATGCGGGTTTAGCCGGGGAGCTGTTTTTT.

In nucleotides, the CDR3 is TGTGCCAGCAGCAAAACGGGACAGAACTATGGCTACACCTTC. Translated: CASSKTGQNYGYTF. J is TRBJ1-2 and V is TRBV6-2 or TRBV6-3; 7 positions agree with TRBD1. With V trimmed by 6 bases and J by 2 bases, 6 bases remained unmatched. CDR3 length: 14 amino acids. Germline-derived CDR1 and CDR2 are MNHEY and SVGEGT.

The chain links TRBV11-2 to TRBJ1-4, with a possible D match to TRBD1 (5 bases). V was cut by 3 bases and J by 8 bases, with 10 bases left in between. Germline V gene sequence: CDR1 SGHAT, CDR2 FQNNGV. This CDR3 has 13 residues. The CDR3 DNA sequence: TGTGCCAGCAGCTTGGTGGGGCGCGAAAAACTGTTTTTT. It specifies CASSLVGREKLFF.

J is TRBJ1-2 and V is TRBV6-5; D is uncertain. The CDR3 is 13 residues long. Germline-derived CDR1 and CDR2 are MNHEY and SVGAGI. V was trimmed by 6 bases and J by 7 bases, leaving 15 bases between them. CDR3 nucleotide sequence: TGTGCCAGCAGAAACCCGTCCGGCGCTGGCTACACCTTC. Translating it yields CASRNPSGAGYTF.

Many counts were recorded for this clone. The chain employs TRBV6-4 and TRBJ2-1; TRBD2 matches at 10 bases. This CDR3 comprises 14 residues. Germline assignment: CDR1 MRHNA and CDR2 SNTAGT. The V gene end was trimmed by 4 bases and the J gene end by 8 bases; junction bases not matched to a gene: 5. The CDR3 bases are TGTGCCAGCAGTGCAACTAGCGGGAACGATGAGCAGTTCTTC. This encodes CASSATSGNDEQFF.

V and J are TRBV7-6 and TRBJ2-6; no reliable D call. The CDR3 is 15 residues long. Germline-derived CDR1 and CDR2 are SGHVS and FNYEAQ. V lost 1 base and J 0 bases, leaving 4 bases between the germline ends. The CDR3 DNA reads TGTGCCAGCAGCTTAGAATTCTCTGGGGCCAACGTCCTGACTTTC. Protein product: CASSLEFSGANVLTF.

The genes are TRBV6-5 and TRBJ2-1, with unresolved D. This CDR3 is 13 amino acids long. Looked up from germline, CDR1 is MNHEY and CDR2 is SVGAGI. Trimming took off 0 bases at V and 8 bases at J, with 8 bases between the two ends. CDR3: CASSYSRGDEQFF. DNA for the CDR3: TGTGCCAGCAGTTACTCTAGAGGCGATGAGCAGTTCTTC.

The CDR3 DNA sequence: TGTGCCAGCAGCCAAGAATTACAGGGAAACACCATATATTTT. Protein product: CASSQELQGNTIYF. The chain combines TRBV3-1 (or the pseudogene TRBV3-2) with TRBJ1-3; the D is unclear. Germline CDR1 reads LGHDT; CDR2 reads YNNKEL (reference sequence). V shed 0 bases and J shed 4 bases, with 7 bases lying between them. This CDR3 comprises 14 residues.

The gene calls are TRBV5-4 and TRBJ1-3; D unclear. The V gene lost 0 bases and the J gene lost 2 bases, with 9 bases spanning the gap. The germline gives CDR1 SGHNT, CDR2 YYREEE (reference sequence). This CDR3 contains 15 residues. This chain's CDR3 is CASSLGPSAGNTIYF. CDR3 sequence (DNA): TGTGCCAGCAGCTTGGGGCCATCCGCTGGAAACACCATATATTTT.

The chain has TRBV7-2 and TRBJ1-4, with TRBD1 matching 9 bases. The CDR3 contains 15 residues. Germline V gene sequence: CDR1 SGHTA, CDR2 FQGNSA. The ends lost 5 bases at V and 4 bases at J; junction bases unmatched: 5. Here the CDR3 DNA reads TGTGCCAGCAGCAGATTGGGACAGGGTAATGAAAAACTGTTTTTT. Its protein product is CASSRLGQGNEKLFF.